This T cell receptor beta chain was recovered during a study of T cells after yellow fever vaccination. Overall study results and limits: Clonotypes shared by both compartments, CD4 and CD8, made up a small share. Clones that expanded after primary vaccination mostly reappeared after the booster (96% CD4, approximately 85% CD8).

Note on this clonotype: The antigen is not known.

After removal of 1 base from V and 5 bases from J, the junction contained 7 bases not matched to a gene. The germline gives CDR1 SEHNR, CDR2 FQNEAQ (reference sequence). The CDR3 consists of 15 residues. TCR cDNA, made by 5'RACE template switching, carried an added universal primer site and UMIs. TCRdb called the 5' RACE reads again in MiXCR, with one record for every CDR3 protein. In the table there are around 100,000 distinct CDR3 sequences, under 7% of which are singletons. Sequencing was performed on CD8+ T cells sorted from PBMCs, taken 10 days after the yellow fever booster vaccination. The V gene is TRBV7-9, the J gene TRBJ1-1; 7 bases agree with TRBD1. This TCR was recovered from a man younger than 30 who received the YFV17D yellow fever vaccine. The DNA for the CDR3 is TGTGCCAGCAGCTTAGGGAAGACAGGGAGTACTGAAGCTTTCTTT. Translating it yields CASSLGKTGSTEAFF.